This entry lists 4 T cell receptor beta chains sequenced from one sample in a study of blood T cell repertoires in COVID-19. Repertoires were generated with immunoSEQ multiplex PCR, while TCRdb's copy carries only in-frame clones and drops some. The sample yields roughly 410,000 clones, more than 80% seen once. Sequencing was done on a sample of peripheral blood. The receptors shown here come from a man in his forties with acute or convalescent COVID-19.

Written as DNA, the CDR3 is TGTGCCAGCAGCTTAGTTCCGGTTTCCGAGCAGTACTTC. Translated: CASSLVPVSEQYF. The chain uses TRBV7-2 and TRBJ2-7, with no clear D. The length of the CDR3 is 13 residues. The V gene's germline CDR1 is SGHTA and CDR2 FQGNSA. Trimming stripped 1 base from V and 6 bases from J, with 10 bases between.

The CDR3 DNA is TGTGCCAGCTCACAAGGGGACGAGCAGTACTTC. As protein: CASSQGDEQYF. J is TRBJ2-7 and V is TRBV18, with D maybe TRBD1 (5 bases). In germline, CDR1 is KGHSH, CDR2 LQKENI. This CDR3 is 11 amino acids long. Trimming pared 4 bases from V and 5 bases from J, leaving 6 bases between.

This clone appeared many times. V gene TRBV7-3 combines with J gene TRBJ2-1; 15 bases are a match to TRBD2. After removal of 1 base from V and 8 bases from J, the junction contained 3 bases not matched to a gene. This CDR3 contains 16 residues. In germline, CDR1 is SGHTA, CDR2 FQGTGA. The CDR3 bases are TGTGCCAGCAGCTTAATGGGGACTAGCGGGAGGTATGAGCAGTTCTTC. Amino acid sequence: CASSLMGTSGRYEQFF.

This chain connects TRBV18 to TRBJ2-7, with TRBD2 identical over 12 bases. Germline V gene lookup returns CDR1 KGHSH and CDR2 LQKENI. V gave up 2 bases and J gave up 3 bases; unmatched junction bases: 5. The CDR3 loop spans 16 amino acids. CDR3 DNA sequence: TGTGCCAGCTCACCAAATGGACTAGCGGGAATCTACGAGCAGTACTTC. This sequence encodes CASSPNGLAGIYEQYF.